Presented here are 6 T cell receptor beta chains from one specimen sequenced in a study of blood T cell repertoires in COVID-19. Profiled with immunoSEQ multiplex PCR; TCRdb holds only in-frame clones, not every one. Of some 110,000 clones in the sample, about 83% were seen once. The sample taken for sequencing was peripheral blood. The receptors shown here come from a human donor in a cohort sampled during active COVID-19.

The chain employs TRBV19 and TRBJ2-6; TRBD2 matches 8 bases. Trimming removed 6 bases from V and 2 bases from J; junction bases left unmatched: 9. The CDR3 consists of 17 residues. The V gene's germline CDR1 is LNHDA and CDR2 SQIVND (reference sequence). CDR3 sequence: CASSRGLAVPGANVLTF. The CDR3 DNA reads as TGTGCCAGTAGCAGAGGACTAGCAGTCCCTGGGGCCAACGTCCTGACTTTC.

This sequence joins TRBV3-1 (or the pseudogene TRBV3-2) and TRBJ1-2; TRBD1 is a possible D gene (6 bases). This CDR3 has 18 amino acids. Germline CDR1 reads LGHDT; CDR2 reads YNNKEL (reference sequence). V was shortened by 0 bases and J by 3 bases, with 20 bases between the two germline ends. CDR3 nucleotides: TGTGCCAGCAGCCAAGATCTTTCGGCAGGGGCCGGAGACTATGGCTACACCTTC. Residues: CASSQDLSAGAGDYGYTF.

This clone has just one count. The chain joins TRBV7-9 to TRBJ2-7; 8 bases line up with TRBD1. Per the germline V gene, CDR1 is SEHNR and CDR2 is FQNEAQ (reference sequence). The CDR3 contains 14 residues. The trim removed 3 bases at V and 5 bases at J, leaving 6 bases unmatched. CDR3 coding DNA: TGTGCCAGCAGCTTCCCAGGACAGGGTAACGAGCAGTACTTC. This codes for CASSFPGQGNEQYF.

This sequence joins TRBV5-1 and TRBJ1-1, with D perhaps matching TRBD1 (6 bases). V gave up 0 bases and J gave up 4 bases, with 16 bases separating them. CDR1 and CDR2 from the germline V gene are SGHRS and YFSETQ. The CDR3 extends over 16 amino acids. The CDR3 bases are TGCGCCAGCAGCTTGGGTATCGCAGGGGCTAGCACTGAAGCTTTCTTT. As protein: CASSLGIAGASTEAFF.

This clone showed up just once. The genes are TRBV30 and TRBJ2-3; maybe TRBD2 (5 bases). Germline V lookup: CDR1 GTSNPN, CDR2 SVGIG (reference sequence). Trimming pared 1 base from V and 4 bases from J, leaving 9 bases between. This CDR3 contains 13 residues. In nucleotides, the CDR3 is TGTGCCTGGAGTGGAGGGTTCTCAGATACGCAGTATTTT. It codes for CAWSGGFSDTQYF.

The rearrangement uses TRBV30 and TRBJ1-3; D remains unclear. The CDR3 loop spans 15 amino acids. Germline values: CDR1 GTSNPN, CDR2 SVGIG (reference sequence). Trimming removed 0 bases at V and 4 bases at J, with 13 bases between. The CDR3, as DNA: TGTGCCTGGAGTGTAGACGCGGTGTCGGGAAACACCATATATTTT. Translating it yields CAWSVDAVSGNTIYF. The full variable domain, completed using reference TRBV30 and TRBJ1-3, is SQTIHQWPATLVQPVGSPLSLECTVEGTSNPNLYWYRQAAGRGLQLLFYSVGIGQISSEVPQNLSASRPQDRQFILSSKKLLLSDSGFYLCAWSVDAVSGNTIYFGEGSWLTVV.